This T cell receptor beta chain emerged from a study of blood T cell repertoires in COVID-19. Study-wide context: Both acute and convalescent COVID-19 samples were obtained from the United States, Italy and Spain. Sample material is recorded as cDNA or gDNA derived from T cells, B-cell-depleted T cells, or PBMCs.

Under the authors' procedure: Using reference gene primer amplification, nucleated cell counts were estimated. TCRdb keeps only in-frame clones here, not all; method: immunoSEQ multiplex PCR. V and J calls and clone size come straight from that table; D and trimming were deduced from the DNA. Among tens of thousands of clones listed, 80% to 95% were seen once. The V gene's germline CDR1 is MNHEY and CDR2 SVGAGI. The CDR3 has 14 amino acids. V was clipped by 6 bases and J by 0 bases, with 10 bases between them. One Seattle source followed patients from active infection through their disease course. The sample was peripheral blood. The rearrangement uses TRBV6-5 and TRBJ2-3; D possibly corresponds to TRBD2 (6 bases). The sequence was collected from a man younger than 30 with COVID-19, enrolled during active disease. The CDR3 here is CASRKRVSTDTQYF. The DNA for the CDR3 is TGTGCCAGCAGGAAGCGGGTGAGCACAGATACGCAGTATTTT.